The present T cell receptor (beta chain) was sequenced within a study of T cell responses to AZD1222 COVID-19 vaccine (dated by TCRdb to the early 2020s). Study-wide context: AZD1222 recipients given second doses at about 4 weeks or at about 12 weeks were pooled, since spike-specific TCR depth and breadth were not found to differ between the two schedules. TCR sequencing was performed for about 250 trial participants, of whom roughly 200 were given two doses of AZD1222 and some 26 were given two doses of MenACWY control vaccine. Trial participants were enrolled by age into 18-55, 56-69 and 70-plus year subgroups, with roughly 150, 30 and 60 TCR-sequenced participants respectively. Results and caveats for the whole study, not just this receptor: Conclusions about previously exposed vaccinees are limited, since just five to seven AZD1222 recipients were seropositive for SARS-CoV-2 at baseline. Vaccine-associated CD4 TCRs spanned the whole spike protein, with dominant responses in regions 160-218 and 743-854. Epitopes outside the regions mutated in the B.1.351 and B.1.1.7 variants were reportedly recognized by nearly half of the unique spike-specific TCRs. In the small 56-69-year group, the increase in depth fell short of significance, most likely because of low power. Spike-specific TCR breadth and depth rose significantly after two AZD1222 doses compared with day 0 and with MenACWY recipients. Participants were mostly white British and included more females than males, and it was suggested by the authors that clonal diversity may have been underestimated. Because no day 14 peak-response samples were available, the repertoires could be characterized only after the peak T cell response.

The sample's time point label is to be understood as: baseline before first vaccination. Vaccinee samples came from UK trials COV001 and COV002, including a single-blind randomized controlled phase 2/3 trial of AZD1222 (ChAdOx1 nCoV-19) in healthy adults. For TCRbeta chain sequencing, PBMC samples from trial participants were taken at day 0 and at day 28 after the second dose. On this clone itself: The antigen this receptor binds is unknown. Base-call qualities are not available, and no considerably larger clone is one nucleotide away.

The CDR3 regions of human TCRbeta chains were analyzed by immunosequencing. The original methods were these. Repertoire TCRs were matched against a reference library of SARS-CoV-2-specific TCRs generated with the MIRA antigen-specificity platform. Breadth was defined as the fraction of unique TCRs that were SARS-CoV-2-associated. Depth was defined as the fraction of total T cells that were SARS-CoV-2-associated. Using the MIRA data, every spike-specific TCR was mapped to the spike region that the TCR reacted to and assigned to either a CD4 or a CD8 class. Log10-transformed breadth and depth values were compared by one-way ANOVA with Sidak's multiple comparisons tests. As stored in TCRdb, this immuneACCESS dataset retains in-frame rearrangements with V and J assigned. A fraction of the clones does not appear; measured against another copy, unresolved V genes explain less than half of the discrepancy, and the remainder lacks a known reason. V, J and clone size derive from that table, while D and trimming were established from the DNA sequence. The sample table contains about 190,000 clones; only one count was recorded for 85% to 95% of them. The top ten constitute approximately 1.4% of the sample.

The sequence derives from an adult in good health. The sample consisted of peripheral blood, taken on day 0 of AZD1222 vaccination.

The CDR3 is CASSPGGANTGELFF. The nucleotide sequence reads as follows: TGTGCCAGCAGCCCCGGGGGGGCGAACACCGGGGAGCTGTTTTTT. The chain is encoded by TRBV7-2 joined to TRBJ2-2, with 8 bases in between that match TRBD2. V lost 5 bases and J lost 0 bases, and the count of bases not matched to a germline gene is 2. Measured from the cysteine to the phenylalanine, the CDR3 is 15 residues long. Only CDR3 DNA is held: 45 bases, read in frame from base 1. CDR1 SGHTA and CDR2 FQGNSA are derived from the germline V gene.